The clone carrying this T cell receptor (beta chain) was recorded at least ten times. This CDR3 region has 14 residues. V was shortened by 7 bases and J by 4 bases, with 17 bases between the two germline ends. CDR1 is SGHDT and CDR2 is YYEEEE in the germline V gene. TCRdb redid the calling of the 5' RACE reads with MiXCR, one entry per CDR3 protein. The table lists approximately 52,000 distinct CDR3 sequences, approximately 5% of them singletons. Noted time point: sample taken at primary tumor resection. The data are from a study of spatial heterogeneity in lung cancer. This TCR was sampled from a male donor with early-stage non-small cell lung cancer. Source: PBMCs, taken at surgery. The chain employs TRBV5-6 and TRBJ2-5; no clear D. This CDR3 reads CASGTAWISETQYF. The CDR3 DNA is TGTGCCAGCGGAACCGCGTGGATATCAGAGACCCAGTACTTC.